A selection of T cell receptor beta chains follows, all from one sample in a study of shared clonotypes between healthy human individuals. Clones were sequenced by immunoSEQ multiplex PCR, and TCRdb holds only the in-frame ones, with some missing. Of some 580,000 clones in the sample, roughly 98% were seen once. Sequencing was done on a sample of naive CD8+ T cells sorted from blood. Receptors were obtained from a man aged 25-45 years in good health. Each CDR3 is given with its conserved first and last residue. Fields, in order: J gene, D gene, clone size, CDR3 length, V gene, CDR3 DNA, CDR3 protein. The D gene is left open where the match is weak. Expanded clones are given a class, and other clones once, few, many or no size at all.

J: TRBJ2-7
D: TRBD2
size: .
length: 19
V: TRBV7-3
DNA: TGTGCCAGCAGCTTAACCCAGGGAGTAGTAGCGGGAGGGGTTTACGAGCAGTACTTC
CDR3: CASSLTQGVVAGGVYEQYF

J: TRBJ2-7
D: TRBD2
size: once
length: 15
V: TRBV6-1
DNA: TGTGCCAGCAGTGAAGCTGGACTAGCGCCTTACGAGCAGTACTTC
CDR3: CASSEAGLAPYEQYF

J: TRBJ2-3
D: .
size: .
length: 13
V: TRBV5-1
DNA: TGCGCCAGCGGGCTGCGGAGCGCAGATACGCAGTATTTT
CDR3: CASGLRSADTQYF

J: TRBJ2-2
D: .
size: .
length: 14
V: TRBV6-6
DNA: TGTGCCAGCAGTTACGGTACGGGCGCCGGGGAGCTGTTTTTT
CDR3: CASSYGTGAGELFF

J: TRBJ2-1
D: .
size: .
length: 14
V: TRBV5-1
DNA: TGCGCCAGCAGCTTGTTTACAGATTACAATGAGCAGTTCTTC
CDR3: CASSLFTDYNEQFF

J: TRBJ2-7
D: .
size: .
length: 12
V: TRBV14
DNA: TGTGCCAGCAGCCAAGATGAATACGAGCAGTACTTC
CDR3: CASSQDEYEQYF

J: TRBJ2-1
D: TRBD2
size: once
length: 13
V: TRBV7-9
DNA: TGTGCCAGCAGCTCGGGACTAGCTGCTGAGCAGTTCTTC
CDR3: CASSSGLAAEQFF

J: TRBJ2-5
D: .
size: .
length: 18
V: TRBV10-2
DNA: TGCGCCAGCACCTCCAGGGTCGGGGCAAAGGTCGTACAAGAGACCCAGTACTTC
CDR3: CASTSRVGAKVVQETQYF

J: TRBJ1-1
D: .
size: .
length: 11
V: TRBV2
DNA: TGTGCCAGCCGGACTAGGACGGAAGCTTTCTTT
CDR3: CASRTRTEAFF

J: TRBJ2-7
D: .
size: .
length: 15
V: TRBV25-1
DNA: TGTGCCAGCAGTGGTCCCGGACACGAAGAATACGAGCAGTACTTC
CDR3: CASSGPGHEEYEQYF

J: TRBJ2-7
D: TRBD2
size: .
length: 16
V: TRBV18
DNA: TGTGCCAGCTCACCAGCCGGGACTAGCGGTATCTACGAGCAGTACTTC
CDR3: CASSPAGTSGIYEQYF

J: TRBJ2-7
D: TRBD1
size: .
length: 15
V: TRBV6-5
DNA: TGTGCCAGCACCAACTCCGGGACAGAAAGTTACGAGCAGTACTTC
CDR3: CASTNSGTESYEQYF

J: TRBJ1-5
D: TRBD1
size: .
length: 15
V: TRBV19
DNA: TGTGCCAGTAGTAAGACAGGGTTGGGCAATCAGCCCCAGCATTTT
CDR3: CASSKTGLGNQPQHF

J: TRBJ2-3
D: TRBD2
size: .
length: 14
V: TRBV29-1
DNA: TGCAGCGTTCGAAGCGGGAGGGCCCCAGATACGCAGTATTTT
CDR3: CSVRSGRAPDTQYF

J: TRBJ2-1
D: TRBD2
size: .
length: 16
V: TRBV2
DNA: TGTGCCAGCAGTGAAACCCCTGGGGAGGGGAGGGATGAGCAGTTCTTC
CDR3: CASSETPGEGRDEQFF

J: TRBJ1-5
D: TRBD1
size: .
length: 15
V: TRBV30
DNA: TGTGCCTGGAGTGTAGCGACAGGGGGTTTTCGGCCCCAGCATTTT
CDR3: CAWSVATGGFRPQHF

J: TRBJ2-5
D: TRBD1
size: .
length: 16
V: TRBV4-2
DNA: TGTGCCAGCAGCCACTCCGCCGGGACAGGGAAAGAGACCCAGTACTTC
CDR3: CASSHSAGTGKETQYF

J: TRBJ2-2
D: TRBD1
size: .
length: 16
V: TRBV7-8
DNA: TGTGCCAGCAGCTTGAAAAGGGACAGGGCGAACGGGGAGCTGTTTTTT
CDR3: CASSLKRDRANGELFF

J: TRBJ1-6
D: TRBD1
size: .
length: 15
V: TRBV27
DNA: TGTGCCAGCAGTTCCTCACAGGGGCGTAATTCACCCCTCCACTTT
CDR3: CASSSSQGRNSPLHF

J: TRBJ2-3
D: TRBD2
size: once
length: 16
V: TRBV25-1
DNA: TGTGCCAGCAGGGGAGGGTACAGCGGACACACAGATACGCAGTATTTT
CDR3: CASRGGYSGHTDTQYF

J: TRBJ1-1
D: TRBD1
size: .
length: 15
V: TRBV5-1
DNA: TGCGCCAGCAGCCGTACGGCCGGGACAGGGTCTGAAGCTTTCTTT
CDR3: CASSRTAGTGSEAFF

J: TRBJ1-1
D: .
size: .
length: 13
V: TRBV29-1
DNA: TGCAGCGCCGACGGGGCCCCGAACACTGAAGCTTTCTTT
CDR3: CSADGAPNTEAFF

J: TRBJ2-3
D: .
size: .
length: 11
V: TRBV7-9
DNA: TGTGCCGGTGGGACCGCAGATACGCAGTATTTT
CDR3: CAGGTADTQYF

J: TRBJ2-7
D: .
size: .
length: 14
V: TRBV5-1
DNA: TGCGCCAGCAGCCTCAGTTGGGGATCCTACGAGCAGTACTTC
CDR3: CASSLSWGSYEQYF

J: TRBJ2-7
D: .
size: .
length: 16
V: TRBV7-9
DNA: TGTGCCAGCAGCTTAGGCGAGGGTTTCAGGTATGGGGAGCAGTACTTC
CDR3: CASSLGEGFRYGEQYF

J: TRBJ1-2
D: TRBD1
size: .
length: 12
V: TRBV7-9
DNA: TGTGCCAGCAGCTCGACAGGGGGTGGCTACACCTTC
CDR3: CASSSTGGGYTF

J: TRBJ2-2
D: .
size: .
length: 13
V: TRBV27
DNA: TGTGCCAGCAGTTGGCAGGGGAACGGGGAGCTGTTTTTT
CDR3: CASSWQGNGELFF

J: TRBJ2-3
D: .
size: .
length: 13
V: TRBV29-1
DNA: TGCAGCGTTGTCCTAGCCTACACAGATACGCAGTATTTT
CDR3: CSVVLAYTDTQYF

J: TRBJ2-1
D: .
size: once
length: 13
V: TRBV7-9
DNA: TGTGCCAGCAGCCCTACCGGCGGCAATGAGCAGTTCTTC
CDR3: CASSPTGGNEQFF

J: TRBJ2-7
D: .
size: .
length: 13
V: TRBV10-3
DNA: TGTGCTTCATCAGAGGCGAACCCGTACGAGCAGTACTTC
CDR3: CASSEANPYEQYF

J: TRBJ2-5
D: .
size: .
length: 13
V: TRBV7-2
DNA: TGTGCCAGCAGCCTTATTCTACAAGAGACCCAGTACTTC
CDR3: CASSLILQETQYF

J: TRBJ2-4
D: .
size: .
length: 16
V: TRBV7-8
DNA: TGTGCCAGCACCCAACGGGACTGGGAAGCCAAAAACATTCAGTACTTC
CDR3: CASTQRDWEAKNIQYF

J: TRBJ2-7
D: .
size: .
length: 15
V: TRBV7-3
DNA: TGTGCCAGCAGCCCAACGGGGAGTCCATCGGACGAGCAGTACTTC
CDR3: CASSPTGSPSDEQYF

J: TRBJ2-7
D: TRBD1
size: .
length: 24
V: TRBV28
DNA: TGTGCCAGCAGTCCAATATCCTCCGGGACAGGGAAACAGTACATCCTAGCATCCCCCTACGAGCAGTACTTC
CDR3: CASSPISSGTGKQYILASPYEQYF

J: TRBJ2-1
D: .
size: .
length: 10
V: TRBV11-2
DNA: TGTGCCAGCAGTTCCCTAGGGCAGTTCTTC
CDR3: CASSSLGQFF

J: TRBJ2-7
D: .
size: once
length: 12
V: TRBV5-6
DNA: TGTGCCAGCTCGGGAGACCCCTACGAGCAGTACTTC
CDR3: CASSGDPYEQYF